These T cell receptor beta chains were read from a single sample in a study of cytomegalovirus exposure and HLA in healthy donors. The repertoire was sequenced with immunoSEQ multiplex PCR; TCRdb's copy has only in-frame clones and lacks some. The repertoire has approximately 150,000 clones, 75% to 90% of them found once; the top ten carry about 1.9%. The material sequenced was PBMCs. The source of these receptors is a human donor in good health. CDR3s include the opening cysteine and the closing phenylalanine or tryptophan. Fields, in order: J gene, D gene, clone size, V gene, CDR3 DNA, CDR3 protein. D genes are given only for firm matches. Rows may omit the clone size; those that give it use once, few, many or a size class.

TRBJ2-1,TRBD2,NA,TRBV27,TGTGCCAGCAGTTTATCGCAGCGGGGGAAATACAATGAGCAGTTCTTC,CASSLSQRGKYNEQFF
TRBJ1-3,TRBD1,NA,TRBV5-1,TGCGCCAGCCGTCTAGGAGGGGGCCCCTCTGGAAACACCATATATTTT,CASRLGGGPSGNTIYF
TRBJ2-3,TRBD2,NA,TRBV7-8,TGTGCCAGCAGCTTAGATAGCGGGTCCACAGATACGCAGTATTTT,CASSLDSGSTDTQYF
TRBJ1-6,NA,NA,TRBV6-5,TGTGCCAGCGGCCCGCCCGATTCACCCCTCCACTTT,CASGPPDSPLHF
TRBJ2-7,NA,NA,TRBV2,TGTGCCAGCAGTGATGCACAGGGAATGGGTTCCTACGAGCAGTACTTC,CASSDAQGMGSYEQYF
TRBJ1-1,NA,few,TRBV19,TGTGCCAGTAGTTCCGGGGGGACCACTGAAGCTTTCTTT,CASSSGGTTEAFF
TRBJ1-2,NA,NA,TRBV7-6,TGTGCCAGCAGCTTAGATACGGACATGACGGGTGGCTACACCTTC,CASSLDTDMTGGYTF
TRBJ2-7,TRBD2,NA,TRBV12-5,TGTGCTAGTGGTTTACGCCCGCCTCGGGGGGTCTACTACGAGCAGTACTTC,CASGLRPPRGVYYEQYF
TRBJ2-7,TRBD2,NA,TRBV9,TGTGCCAGCAGCGAGGCCCCTAGCGGGTCTATCTACGAGCAGTACTTC,CASSEAPSGSIYEQYF
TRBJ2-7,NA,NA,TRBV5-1,TGCGCCAGCAGCTTGGCCCCAGGGTACGAGCAGTACTTC,CASSLAPGYEQYF
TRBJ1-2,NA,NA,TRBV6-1,TGTGCCAGCAGTGAGAGCGTCTATGGCTACACCTTC,CASSESVYGYTF
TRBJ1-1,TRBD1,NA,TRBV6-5,TGTGCCAGCAGTGAAGGGACACAGGGGGCAGGAGCTTTCTTT,CASSEGTQGAGAFF
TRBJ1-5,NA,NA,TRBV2,TGTGCCAGCAGGAGGTCCAATCAGCCCCAGCATTTT,CASRRSNQPQHF
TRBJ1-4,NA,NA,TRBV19,TGTGCCAGTAGTATACAGGGCAGTGAAAAACTGTTTTTT,CASSIQGSEKLFF
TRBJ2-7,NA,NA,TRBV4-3,TGCGCCAGCAGCCAAGATAGGAGCAGCTCCTACGAGCAGTACTTC,CASSQDRSSSYEQYF
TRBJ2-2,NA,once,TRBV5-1,TGCGCCAGCAGCGTTGACTATACGAACACCGGGGAGCTGTTTTTT,CASSVDYTNTGELFF
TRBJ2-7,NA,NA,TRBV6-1,TGTGCCAGCAGGGGGACTTCTCCCTACGAGCAGTACTTC,CASRGTSPYEQYF
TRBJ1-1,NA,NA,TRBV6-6,TGTGCCAGCAGTTACGGTACAGGGATGAACACTGAAGCTTTCTTT,CASSYGTGMNTEAFF
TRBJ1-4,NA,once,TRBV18,TGTGCCAGCTCACCACCAGCAGGGCATAATGAAAAACTGTTTTTT,CASSPPAGHNEKLFF
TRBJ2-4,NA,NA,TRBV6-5,TGTGCCAGCGCGGGGAGACTAGCCAAAAACATTCAGTACTTC,CASAGRLAKNIQYF
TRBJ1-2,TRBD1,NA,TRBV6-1,TGTGCCACCCGGGACAGGGCGTCGTTCATCTATGGCTACACCTTC,CATRDRASFIYGYTF
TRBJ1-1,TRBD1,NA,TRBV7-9,TGTGCCAGCAGCCTCGGGACAGGGAACACTGAAGCTTTCTTT,CASSLGTGNTEAFF
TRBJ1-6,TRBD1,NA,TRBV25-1,TGTGCCAGCAGTGGAGGGACAGAAGTATCCTATAATTCACCCCTCCACTTT,CASSGGTEVSYNSPLHF
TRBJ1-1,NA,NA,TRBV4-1,TGCGCCAGCAGCCATCCCGAGGGCCAGAACACTGAAGCTTTCTTT,CASSHPEGQNTEAFF
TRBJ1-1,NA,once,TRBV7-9,TGTGCCAGCAGCTCACTTGAGGGTGAAGCTTTCTTT,CASSSLEGEAFF
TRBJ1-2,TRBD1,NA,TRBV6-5,TGTGCCAGCAGTTACTCCCGGACAGGGTCTATCTACACCTTC,CASSYSRTGSIYTF
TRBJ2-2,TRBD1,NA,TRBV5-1,TGCGCCAGCAGCTTGGCGGGGACAGGGGGCACCGGGGAGCTGTTTTTT,CASSLAGTGGTGELFF
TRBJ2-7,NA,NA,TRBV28,TGTGCCAGCAGCTGGGCCGCAGGCGACGAGCAGTACTTC,CASSWAAGDEQYF
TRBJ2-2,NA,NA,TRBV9,TGTGCCAGCAGCGTCAAACAGGACACCGGGGAGCTGTTTTTT,CASSVKQDTGELFF
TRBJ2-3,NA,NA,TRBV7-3,TGTGCCAGCAGCGGAGAGCCGGGTAGCACAGATACGCAGTATTTT,CASSGEPGSTDTQYF
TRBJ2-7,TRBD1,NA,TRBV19,TGTGCCAGGCCGGGACAGGGCCCGAACGGCCCCTTC,CARPGQGPNGPF
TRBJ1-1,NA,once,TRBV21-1,TGTGCCAGCAGCCCCCACCGGGGGGGGCTCACTGAAGCTTTCTTT,CASSPHRGGLTEAFF
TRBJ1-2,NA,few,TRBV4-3,TGCGCCAGCAGCGACCCGGGAGACCCTAACTATGGCTACACCTTC,CASSDPGDPNYGYTF
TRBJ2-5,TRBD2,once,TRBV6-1,TGTGCCAGCCGATCACTAGCGGGGCAAGAGACCCAGTACTTC,CASRSLAGQETQYF
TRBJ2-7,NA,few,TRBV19,TGTGCCAGTAGTGATTCTAGCCGGCCTTCCTACGAGCAGTACTTC,CASSDSSRPSYEQYF
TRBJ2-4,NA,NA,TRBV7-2,TGTGCCAGCAGCCGTGAACAGCTTGCCAAAAACATTCAGTACTTC,CASSREQLAKNIQYF
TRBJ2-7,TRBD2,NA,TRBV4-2,TGTGCCAGCAGCCAAGACCGAGCGGGGCCCTACGAGCAGTACTTC,CASSQDRAGPYEQYF
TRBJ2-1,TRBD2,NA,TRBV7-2,TGTGCCAGCAGCTACTCGACTAGCGGGGCGCACAATGAGCAGTTCTTC,CASSYSTSGAHNEQFF
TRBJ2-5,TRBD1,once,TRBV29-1,TGCAGCTTAGCTCGGACAGGGAGTAAGGAGACCCAGTACTTC,CSLARTGSKETQYF
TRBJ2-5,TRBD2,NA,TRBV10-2,TGCGCCAGCAAGGGACTAGCCATCCAAGAGACCCAGTACTTC,CASKGLAIQETQYF
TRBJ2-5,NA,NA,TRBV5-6,TGTGCCAGCAGCTTGGTAACAGGGAGTCCGGGGGAGACCCAGTACTTC,CASSLVTGSPGETQYF
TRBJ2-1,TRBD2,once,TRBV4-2,TGTGCCAGCAGCCAAGATCCGGGACTAGAAAATGAGCAGTTCTTC,CASSQDPGLENEQFF
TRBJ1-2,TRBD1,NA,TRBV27,TGTGCCAGCAGTTCCGTCAGACAGGGGGGTGGCTACACCTTC,CASSSVRQGGGYTF
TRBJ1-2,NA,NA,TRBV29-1,TGCAGCTATAAGTCGCTAGGCTATGGCTACACCTTC,CSYKSLGYGYTF
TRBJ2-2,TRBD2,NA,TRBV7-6,TGTGCCAGCAGCTTAGGGACTAGAGAGCAAGGCGGGGAGCTGTTTTTT,CASSLGTREQGGELFF
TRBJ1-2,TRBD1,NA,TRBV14,TGTGCCAGCAGCCAAGTAAGGACAGGGGGCAACTATGGCTACACCTTC,CASSQVRTGGNYGYTF
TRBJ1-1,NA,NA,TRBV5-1,TGCGCCAGCACCTCCATGCCCGGGGGGACTAACACTGAAGCTTTCTTT,CASTSMPGGTNTEAFF
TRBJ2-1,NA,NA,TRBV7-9,TGTGCCAGCAGCCCAGCGCTCGGGTACTCCTACAATGAGCAGTTCTTC,CASSPALGYSYNEQFF
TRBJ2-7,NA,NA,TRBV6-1,TGTGCCAGCAGTGAAGAAGGGGTTTTCTTC,CASSEEGVFF